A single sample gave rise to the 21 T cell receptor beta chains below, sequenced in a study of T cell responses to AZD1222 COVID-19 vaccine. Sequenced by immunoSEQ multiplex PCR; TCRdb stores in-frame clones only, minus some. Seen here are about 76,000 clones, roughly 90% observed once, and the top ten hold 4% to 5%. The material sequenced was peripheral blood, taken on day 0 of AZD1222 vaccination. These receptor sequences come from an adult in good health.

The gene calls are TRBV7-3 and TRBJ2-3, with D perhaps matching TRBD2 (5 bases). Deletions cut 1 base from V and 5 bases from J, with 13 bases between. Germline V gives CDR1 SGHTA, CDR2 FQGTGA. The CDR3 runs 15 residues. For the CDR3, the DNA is TGTGCCAGCAGCTTAAGAGGGCTAGCCGAAGATACGCAGTATTTT. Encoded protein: CASSLRGLAEDTQYF.

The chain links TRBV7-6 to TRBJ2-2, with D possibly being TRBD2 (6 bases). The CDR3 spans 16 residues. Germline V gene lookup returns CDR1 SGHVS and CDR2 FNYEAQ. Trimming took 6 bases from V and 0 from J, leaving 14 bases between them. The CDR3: CASRPPGDTNTGELFF. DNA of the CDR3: TGTGCCAGCAGGCCGCCGGGGGATACGAACACCGGGGAGCTGTTTTTT. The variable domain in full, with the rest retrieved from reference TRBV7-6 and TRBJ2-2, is GAGVSQSPRYKVTKRGQDVALRCDPISGHVSLYWYRQALGQGPEFLTYFNYEAQQDKSGLPNDRFSAERPEGSISTLTIQRTEQRDSAMYRCASRPPGDTNTGELFFGEGSRLTVL.

The CDR3 here is CASSSYGTTNSPLHF. The CDR3 nucleotides read TGCGCCAGCAGCAGTTACGGGACAACAAATTCACCCCTCCACTTT. J is TRBJ1-6 and V is TRBV5-1, with TRBD1 as a possible D gene (6 bases). Trimming took 4 bases from V and 7 from J, leaving 15 bases between them. CDR3 length: 15 amino acids. Looked up from germline, CDR1 is SGHRS and CDR2 is YFSETQ.

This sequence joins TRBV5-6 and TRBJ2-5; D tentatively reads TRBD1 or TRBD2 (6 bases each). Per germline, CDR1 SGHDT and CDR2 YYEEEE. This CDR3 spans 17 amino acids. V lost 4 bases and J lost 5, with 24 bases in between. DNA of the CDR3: TGTGCCAGCAGCCCCATAAATCGACCGGGGGCCGGGGAGACCCAGTACTTC. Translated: CASSPINRPGAGETQYF.

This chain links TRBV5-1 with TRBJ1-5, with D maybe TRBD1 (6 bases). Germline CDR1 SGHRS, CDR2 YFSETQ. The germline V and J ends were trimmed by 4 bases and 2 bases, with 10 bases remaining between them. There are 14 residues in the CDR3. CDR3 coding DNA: TGCGCCAGCAGCCTGGGGGCAGGCAATCAGCCCCAGCATTTT. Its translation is CASSLGAGNQPQHF.

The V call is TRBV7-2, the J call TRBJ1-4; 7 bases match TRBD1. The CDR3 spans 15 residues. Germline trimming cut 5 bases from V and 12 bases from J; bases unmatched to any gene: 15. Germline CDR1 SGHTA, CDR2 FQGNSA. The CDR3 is CASSVSGTALEELFF. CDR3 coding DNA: TGTGCCAGCAGCGTATCCGGGACAGCCCTTGAGGAACTGTTTTTT.

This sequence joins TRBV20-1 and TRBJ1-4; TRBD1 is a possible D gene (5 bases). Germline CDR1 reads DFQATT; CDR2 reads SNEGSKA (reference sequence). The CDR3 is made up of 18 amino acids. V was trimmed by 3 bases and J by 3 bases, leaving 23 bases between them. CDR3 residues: CSASIRGVGFVSNEKLFF. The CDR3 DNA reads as TGCAGTGCTAGTATAAGGGGTGTAGGGTTCGTTTCTAATGAAAAACTGTTTTTT.

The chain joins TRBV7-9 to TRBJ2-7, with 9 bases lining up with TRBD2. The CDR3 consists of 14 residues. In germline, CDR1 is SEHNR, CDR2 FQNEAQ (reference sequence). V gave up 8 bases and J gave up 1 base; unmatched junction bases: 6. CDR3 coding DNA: TGTGCCAGCGTGGTTAGCGGGAGTTCCTACGAGCAGTACTTC. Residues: CASVVSGSSYEQYF.

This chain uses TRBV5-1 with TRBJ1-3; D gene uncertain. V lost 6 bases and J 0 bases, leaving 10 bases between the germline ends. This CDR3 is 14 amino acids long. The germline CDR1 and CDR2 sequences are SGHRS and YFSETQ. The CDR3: CASTGALSGNTIYF. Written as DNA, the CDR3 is TGCGCCAGCACAGGAGCTCTCTCTGGAAACACCATATATTTT. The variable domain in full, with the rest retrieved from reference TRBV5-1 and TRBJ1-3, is KAGVTQTPRYLIKTRGQQVTLSCSPISGHRSVSWYQQTPGQGLQFLFEYFSETQRNKGNFPGRFSGRQFSNSRSEMNVSTLELGDSALYLCASTGALSGNTIYFGEGSWLTVV.

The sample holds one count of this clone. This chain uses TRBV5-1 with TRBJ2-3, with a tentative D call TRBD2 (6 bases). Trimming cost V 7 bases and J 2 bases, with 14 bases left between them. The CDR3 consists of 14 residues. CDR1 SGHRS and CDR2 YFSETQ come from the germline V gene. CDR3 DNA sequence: TGCGCCAGCTCCTTAGGGACTTCCACAGATACGCAGTATTTT. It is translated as CASSLGTSTDTQYF.

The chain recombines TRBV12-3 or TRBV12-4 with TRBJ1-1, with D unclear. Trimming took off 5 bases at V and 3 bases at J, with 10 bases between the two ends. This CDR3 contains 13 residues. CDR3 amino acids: CASSPRRHTEAFF. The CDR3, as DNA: TGTGCCAGCAGTCCCAGGCGCCACACTGAAGCTTTCTTT.

For the CDR3, the DNA is TGTGCCAGCAGTTTAGAAACGGCTCAGCCCCAGCATTTT. This gives the protein CASSLETAQPQHF. J is TRBJ1-5 and V is TRBV12-3 or TRBV12-4; D remains ambiguous. The ends were cut back, 1 base at V and 6 bases at J, with 7 bases in the middle. There are 13 residues in the CDR3.

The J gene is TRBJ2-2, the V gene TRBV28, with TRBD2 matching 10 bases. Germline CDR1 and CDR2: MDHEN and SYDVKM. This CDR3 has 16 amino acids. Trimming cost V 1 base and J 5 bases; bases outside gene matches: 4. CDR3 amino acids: CASSLLAGGYTGELFF. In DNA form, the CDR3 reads TGTGCCAGCAGTTTATTAGCGGGAGGCTATACCGGGGAGCTGTTTTTT.

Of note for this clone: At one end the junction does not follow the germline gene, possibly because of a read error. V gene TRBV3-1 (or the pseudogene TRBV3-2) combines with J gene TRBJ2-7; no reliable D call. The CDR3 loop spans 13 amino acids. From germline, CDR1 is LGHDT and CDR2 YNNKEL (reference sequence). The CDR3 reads CASRQATAYEQYF. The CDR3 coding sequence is TGTGCCAGCAGGCAAGCTACAGCTTACGAGCAGTACTTC.

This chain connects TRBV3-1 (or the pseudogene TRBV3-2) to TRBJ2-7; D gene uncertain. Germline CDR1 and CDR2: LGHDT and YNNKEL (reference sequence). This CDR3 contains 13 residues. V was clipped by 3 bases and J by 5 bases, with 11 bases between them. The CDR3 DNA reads TGTGCCAGCAGCCAGTCCTTAGTGGACGAGCAGTACTTC. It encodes CASSQSLVDEQYF.

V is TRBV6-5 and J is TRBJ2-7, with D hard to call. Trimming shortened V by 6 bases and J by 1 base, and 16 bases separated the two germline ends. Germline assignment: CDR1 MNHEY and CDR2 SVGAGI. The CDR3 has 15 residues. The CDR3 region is CASRTPGGLSYEQYF. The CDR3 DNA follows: TGTGCCAGCAGGACACCCGGTGGGCTGTCCTACGAGCAGTACTTC.

CDR3 sequence (DNA): TGTGCCAGCAGCCCAGGGACTGAAGCTTTCTTT. It codes for CASSPGTEAFF. V usage is TRBV13 and J usage is TRBJ1-1; D perhaps matches TRBD1 (5 bases). The CDR3 loop spans 11 amino acids. Germline assignment: CDR1 PRHDT and CDR2 FYEKMQ (reference sequence). V gave up 5 bases and J gave up 5 bases, with 6 bases separating them.

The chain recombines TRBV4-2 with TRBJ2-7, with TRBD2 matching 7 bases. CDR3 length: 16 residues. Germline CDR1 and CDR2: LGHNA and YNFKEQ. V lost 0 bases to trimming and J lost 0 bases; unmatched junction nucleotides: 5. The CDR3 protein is CASSQESGGSSYEQYF. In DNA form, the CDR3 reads TGTGCCAGCAGCCAAGAGTCCGGCGGGAGCTCCTACGAGCAGTACTTC.

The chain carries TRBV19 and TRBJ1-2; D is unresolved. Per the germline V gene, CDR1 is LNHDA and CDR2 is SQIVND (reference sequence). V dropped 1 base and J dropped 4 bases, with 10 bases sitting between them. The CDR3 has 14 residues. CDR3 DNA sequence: TGTGCCAGTAGTATAGGACCGCCCAGCTATGGCTACACCTTC. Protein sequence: CASSIGPPSYGYTF.

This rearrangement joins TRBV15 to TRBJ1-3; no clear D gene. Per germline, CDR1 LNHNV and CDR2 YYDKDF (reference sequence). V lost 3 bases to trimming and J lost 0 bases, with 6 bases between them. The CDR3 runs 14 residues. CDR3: CATSRPASGNTIYF. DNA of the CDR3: TGTGCCACCAGCAGGCCGGCCTCTGGAAACACCATATATTTT.

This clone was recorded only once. Written as DNA, the CDR3 is TGTGCCTGGCGGGACAGACCGAACACTGAAGCTTTCTTT. Its protein product is CAWRDRPNTEAFF. The J gene is TRBJ1-1, the V gene TRBV30; 7 nucleotides align to TRBD1. CDR1 is GTSNPN, CDR2 SVGIG, per germline (reference sequence). The V segment lost 5 bases and the J segment 1 base; nucleotides outside the gene matches: 4. The CDR3 loop spans 13 amino acids.